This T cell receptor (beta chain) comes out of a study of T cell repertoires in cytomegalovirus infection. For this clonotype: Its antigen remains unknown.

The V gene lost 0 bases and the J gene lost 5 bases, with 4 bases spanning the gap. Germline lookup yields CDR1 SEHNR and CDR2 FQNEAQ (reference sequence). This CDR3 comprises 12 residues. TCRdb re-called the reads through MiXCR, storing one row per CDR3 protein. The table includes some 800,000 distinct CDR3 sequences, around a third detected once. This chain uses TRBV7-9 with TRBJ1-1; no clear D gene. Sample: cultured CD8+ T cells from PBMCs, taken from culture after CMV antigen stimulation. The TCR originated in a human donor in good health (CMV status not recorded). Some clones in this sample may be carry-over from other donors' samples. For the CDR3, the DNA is TGTGCCAGCAGCTTAGCGATTACTGAAGCTTTCTTT. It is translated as CASSLAITEAFF.